The 14 T cell receptor beta chains reported below all come from one sample, sequenced in a study of breast tumors, draining lymph nodes, adjacent tissues (dated by TCRdb to 2015 to 2016). Lymph node samples were obtained from the axillary draining lymph nodes of breast cancer patients. The method behind the library was multiplex PCR. The sequencer listed for this sample is Illumina HiSeq 2000. The public sequencing data were trimmed at Q25 with fastp and processed into clonotypes with MiXCR by TCRdb, which kept only in-frame beta chains. CDR3 protein sequences are deduplicated, and each keeps its most common genes and DNA. The sample table lists under 250,000 distinct CDR3 sequences, about 30% of them with a count of one. In total, the top ten clones hold approximately 1.5% of the sample. The sequenced sample was axillary lymph node tissue. The source is a female donor with breast cancer. Some clones in this sample may be carry-over from other donors' samples.

This clonotype was detected only a few times. A much larger clone is a single base away; this may be a read error. This rearrangement joins TRBV13 to TRBJ2-3, with 8 bases aligning to TRBD2. The trim removed 2 bases at V and 2 bases at J, leaving 9 bases unmatched. The CDR3 runs 17 residues. The germline V gene encodes CDR1 PRHDT and CDR2 FYEKMQ (reference sequence). CDR3 sequence (DNA): TGTGCCAGCAGCTTACGCCTTACTAGCGGACCCACAGATACGCAGTATTTT. Residues: CASSLRLTSGPTDTQYF. Full variable domain (missing parts from reference TRBV13 and TRBJ2-3): AAGVIQSPRHLIKEKRETATLKCYPIPRHDTVYWYQQGPGQDPQFLISFYEKMQSDKGSIPDRFSAQQFSDYHSELNMSSLELGDSALYFCASSLRLTSGPTDTQYFGPGTRLTVL.

This clonotype was detected a few times. The chain couples TRBV20-1 to TRBJ2-7; no firm D call. V lost 0 bases and J lost 2, with 17 bases in between. CDR3 size: 16 residues. Germline loops: CDR1 DFQATT, CDR2 SNEGSKA (reference sequence). DNA of the CDR3: TGCAGTGCTAGAGAGTTGAACGGAGACCCACCCTACGAGCAGTACTTC. This sequence encodes CSARELNGDPPYEQYF.

Ten or more counts support this clonotype. The chain recombines TRBV19 with TRBJ2-7; 11 positions agree with TRBD1. With V trimmed by 4 bases and J by 6 bases, 5 bases remained unmatched. Germline V gives CDR1 LNHDA, CDR2 SQIVND (reference sequence). The CDR3 consists of 14 residues. CDR3 sequence (DNA): TGTGCCAGTAGTAAACCGGGACAGGGGGGCGAGCAGTACTTC. Its protein is CASSKPGQGGEQYF.

In this sample, this clonotype turned up many times. The chain links TRBV10-3 to TRBJ2-3; D gene ambiguous. V lost 3 bases to trimming and J lost 2 bases, with 6 bases between them. The CDR3 runs to 13 residues. The germline gives CDR1 ENHRY, CDR2 SYGVKD. The CDR3 nucleotides are TGTGCCATCAGTGACTCATCCACAGATACGCAGTATTTT. As protein: CAISDSSTDTQYF.

This clonotype was counted many times. This chain connects TRBV11-2 to TRBJ2-1; 8 nucleotides align to TRBD2. V lost 3 bases and J lost 6; bases outside the gene matches: 7. Germline CDR1 reads SGHAT; CDR2 reads FQNNGV. This CDR3 comprises 15 residues. The CDR3 DNA reads as TGTGCCAGCAGCTTGTTAGCGGGACCAATCAATGAGCAGTTCTTC. Its translation is CASSLLAGPINEQFF.

This chain connects TRBV7-9 to TRBJ1-1; D remains ambiguous. V lost 1 base and J 10 bases, leaving 10 bases between the germline ends. The germline CDR1 and CDR2 sequences are SEHNR and FQNEAQ (reference sequence). This CDR3 has 12 residues. DNA for the CDR3: TGTGCCAGCAGCTTAGAAGCGGGAGGAGCTTTCTTT. Translation gives CASSLEAGGAFF.

V usage is TRBV18 and J usage is TRBJ1-3, with D possibly matching TRBD1 (5 bases). CDR3 length: 17 amino acids. Trimming took 3 bases from V and 0 from J, leaving 15 bases between them. In germline, CDR1 is KGHSH, CDR2 LQKENI. The CDR3 reads CASSPSRGYLSGNTIYF. In nucleotides, the CDR3 is TGTGCCAGCTCACCCTCACGGGGGTACCTCTCTGGAAACACCATATATTTT.

Ten or more counts support this clonotype. The chain recombines TRBV2 with TRBJ2-7, with 9 bases fitting TRBD2. The germline gives CDR1 SNHLY, CDR2 FYNNEI. The CDR3 length is 14 residues. J was trimmed by 1 base and V by 6 bases; bases with no gene match: 4. CDR3 protein: CASSAGGPSYEQYF. CDR3 sequence (DNA): TGTGCCAGCAGCGCGGGAGGGCCTTCCTACGAGCAGTACTTC.

The chain links TRBV7-9 to TRBJ2-7; 14 bases align to TRBD2. CDR1 and CDR2 from the germline V gene are SEHNR and FQNEAQ (reference sequence). The CDR3 sequence is 16 residues long. V was clipped by 5 bases and J by 2 bases; unmatched bases: 5. This CDR3 reads CASSRGTSGRAYEQYF. In DNA, the CDR3 is TGTGCCAGCAGCCGCGGGACTAGCGGGAGAGCCTACGAGCAGTACTTC.

This rearrangement joins TRBV18 to TRBJ1-3; tentative D call: TRBD1 (6 bases). The V gene lost 6 bases and the J gene lost 0 bases, with 18 bases spanning the gap. Per the germline V gene, CDR1 is KGHSH and CDR2 is LQKENI. The CDR3 covers 17 residues. The CDR3 DNA sequence: TGTGCCAGCTCTCCGCCCAGGGGCACGAACTCTGGAAACACCATATATTTT. This codes for CASSPPRGTNSGNTIYF.

This clonotype was observed a few times. V and J are TRBV18 and TRBJ2-2; TRBD1 might be the D (6 bases). Trimming cost V 8 bases and J 2 bases, with 15 bases left between them. The CDR3 is made up of 15 amino acids. Germline assignment: CDR1 KGHSH and CDR2 LQKENI. The CDR3 loop reads CASTPRQDNTGELFF. Here the CDR3 DNA reads TGTGCCAGCACTCCAAGACAGGACAACACCGGGGAGCTGTTTTTT. The entire variable domain, with the rest obtained from reference TRBV18 and TRBJ2-2, is as follows: NAGVMQNPRHLVRRRGQEARLRCSPMKGHSHVYWYRQLPEEGLKFMVYLQKENIIDESGMPKERFSAEFPKEGPSILRIQQVVRGDSAAYFCASTPRQDNTGELFFGEGSRLTVL.

This clonotype was seen repeatedly, ten times or more. This chain links TRBV6-5 with TRBJ2-3, with 9 bases lining up with TRBD1. Germline V gives CDR1 MNHEY, CDR2 SVGAGI. Germline trimming cut 5 bases from V and 1 base from J; bases unmatched to any gene: 1. The CDR3 has 14 amino acids. The CDR3 coding sequence is TGTGCCAGCAGTAGACAGGGGGGCACAGATACGCAGTATTTT. Translation: CASSRQGGTDTQYF.

This clonotype was found many times. The rearrangement uses TRBV5-1 and TRBJ1-3, with a weak D call TRBD1 (5 bases). CDR1 is SGHRS, CDR2 YFSETQ, per germline. Trimming pared 3 bases from V and 4 bases from J, leaving 11 bases between. The CDR3 runs 14 residues. For the CDR3, the DNA is TGCGCCAGCAGCTCTCCCGGGGCCGGAAACACCATATATTTT. Protein sequence: CASSSPGAGNTIYF.

This clonotype was seen repeatedly, ten times or more. The genes are TRBV6-1 and TRBJ2-2; perhaps D is TRBD1 or TRBD2 (6 bases each). V dropped 2 bases and J dropped 5 bases, with 12 bases sitting between them. The germline gives CDR1 MNHNS, CDR2 SASEGT. The CDR3 totals 15 residues. The CDR3 sequence is CASSESRRGTGELFF. The CDR3 coding sequence is TGTGCCAGCAGTGAATCGCGGAGGGGGACCGGGGAGCTGTTTTTT.